These 27 T cell receptor beta chains originate from one sample sequenced in a study of molecular identifiers for immune sequencing clone quantification. TCRdb processed the PCR reads anew with MiXCR; each CDR3 protein has one entry. The sample yields 250,000 to 400,000 distinct CDR3 sequences, over 20% seen once. The sequenced material came from naive CD8+ T cells from blood, with Jurkat cell RNA spiked in. Subset given: FACS-sorted CD8+CD4-CCR7+CD45RA+ naive T cells. These receptors originate from a human donor in good health. Some libraries in this study had Jurkat cell RNA spiked in.

This clonotype was seen ten or more times. The chain carries TRBV7-2 and TRBJ1-5; D uncertain. This CDR3 is 15 amino acids long. Germline-derived CDR1 and CDR2 are SGHTA and FQGNSA. V was shortened by 2 bases and J by 7 bases, with 15 bases between the two germline ends. The CDR3: CASSLLLRGGQPQHF. Written as DNA, the CDR3 is TGTGCCAGCAGCTTATTGCTCCGGGGTGGGCAGCCCCAGCATTTT.

This sequence joins TRBV1 and TRBJ2-5; the table assigns TRBD2, which was not confirmed against the DNA. TRBV1 is an annotated pseudogene. The CDR3 covers 20 residues. For the CDR3, the DNA is TGCACCAGCAGCCAAGATCATCTCCCTCGGTGCGGGAGGGCCCTAGAGACCCAGTACTTC. Encoded protein: CTSSQDHLPRCGRALETQYF.

This clonotype was seen only once. A much larger clone sits a single nucleotide away, making a read error possible. This rearrangement joins TRBV29-1 to TRBJ1-1; D remains unclear. V was clipped by 3 bases and J by 6 bases, with 11 bases between them. This CDR3 spans 12 amino acids. Germline lookup yields CDR1 SQVTM and CDR2 ANQGSEA. DNA for the CDR3: TGCAGCGTTGACGACGGGGAACCTGAAGCTTTCTTT. Its protein product is CSVDDGEPEAFF.

A few counts support this clonotype. This chain connects TRBV14 to TRBJ2-7; the D gene is possibly TRBD2 (5 bases). The CDR3 sequence is 14 residues long. CDR1 is SGHDN and CDR2 is FVKESK in the germline V gene. Between the trimmed V and J ends, which lost 3 bases and 2 bases, there was a span of 11 bases. This CDR3 reads CASSHGLGPYEQYF. CDR3 in DNA: TGTGCCAGCAGCCACGGACTCGGCCCCTACGAGCAGTACTTC.

Ten or more counts support this clonotype. The V and J genes are TRBV7-2 and TRBJ2-7; D possibly matches TRBD1 or TRBD2 (5 bases each). This CDR3 comprises 15 residues. V lost 5 bases and J 7 bases, leaving 21 bases between the germline ends. Germline CDR1 is SGHTA and CDR2 is FQGNSA. In DNA, the CDR3 is TGTGCCAGCAGCCTCAGTTGGGACGGAGCAGGAGAGCAGTACTTC. The encoded protein is CASSLSWDGAGEQYF.

At least ten counts were recorded for this clonotype. The rearrangement links TRBV6-2 or TRBV6-3 to TRBJ2-5, with unresolved D. The CDR3 has 15 amino acids. With 6 bases removed from V and 4 bases from J, the gap between germline ends came to 18 bases. The V gene's germline CDR1 is MNHEY and CDR2 SVGEGT. The CDR3 spells CASSKTEAQLETQYF. CDR3 nucleotides: TGTGCCAGCAGCAAAACAGAAGCCCAACTAGAGACCCAGTACTTC.

In its sample, this clonotype was seen many times. This chain links TRBV20-1 with TRBJ2-2; a weak D match, TRBD1 (5 bases). Germline assignment: CDR1 DFQATT and CDR2 SNEGSKA (reference sequence). CDR3 length: 14 residues. V lost 6 bases to trimming and J lost 4 bases, with 15 bases between them. The DNA for the CDR3 is TGCAGTGCCCCTGGCAGGGCCAGCACCGGGGAGCTGTTTTTT. As protein: CSAPGRASTGELFF.

Comments on this clonotype: With a much larger clone just one base away, this may be a read error. The chain couples TRBV28 to TRBJ2-7; TRBD1 matches 9 bases. Trimming at V came to 4 bases and at J to 3 bases, leaving 10 bases not matched to a gene. Germline CDR1 is MDHEN and CDR2 is SYDVKM. This CDR3 has 16 amino acids. The CDR3 DNA sequence: TGTGCCAGCAGTTCAGCCGACAGGGGGAAAGTCTACGAGCAGTACTTC. It translates to CASSSADRGKVYEQYF.

A note on this clonotype: With a much larger clone just one base away, this may be a read error. The V and J genes are TRBV19 and TRBJ1-1; maybe TRBD1 (6 bases). The germline CDR1 and CDR2 sequences are LNHDA and SQIVND (reference sequence). V lost 4 bases, J lost 3 bases, and 15 bases lay in between. There are 15 residues in the CDR3. CDR3 coding DNA: TGTGCCAGTAGTAAAGATATGGGGGCGGACACTGAAGCTTTCTTT. This translates into CASSKDMGADTEAFF.

As for this clonotype: A much larger clone lies one base from this, so it may be a read error. V is TRBV27 and J is TRBJ1-6; 9 positions agree with TRBD1. This CDR3 is built from 15 residues. Germline loops: CDR1 MNHEY, CDR2 SMNVEV (reference sequence). CDR3 DNA: TGTGACAGCAGTTACACAGGGGGCAATAATTCACCCCTCCACTTT. It yields the protein CDSSYTGGNNSPLHF.

As concerns this clonotype: A much bigger clone sits one base away, suggesting this may be a read error. This chain uses TRBV9 with TRBJ2-2, with TRBD2 matching over 11 bases. Germline CDR1 and CDR2: SGDLS and YYNGEE. This CDR3 region has 17 residues. CDR3 in amino acids: CASSPHSGGVSTGEPFF. CDR3 nucleotides: TGTGCCAGCAGCCCCCATAGCGGGGGGGTGAGTACCGGGGAGCCGTTTTTT.

This clonotype was observed many times. The chain joins TRBV12-3 or TRBV12-4 to TRBJ2-3; D is ambiguous. CDR3 size: 12 residues. The germline V and J ends were trimmed by 10 bases and 0 bases, with 8 bases remaining between them. The CDR3 sequence is CATTTSTDTQYF. The CDR3 region has the DNA TGTGCCACTACGACTAGCACAGATACGCAGTATTTT.

This clonotype was detected ten times or more. The chain combines TRBV6-2 or TRBV6-3 with TRBJ2-7, with D possibly called TRBD1 or TRBD2 (5 bases each). Germline assignment: CDR1 MNHEY and CDR2 SVGEGT. Trimming shortened V by 6 bases and J by 3 bases, and 15 bases separated the two germline ends. The CDR3 has 14 residues. The CDR3 reads CASRGDGVFYEQYF. The CDR3 DNA reads as TGTGCCAGCAGAGGGGACGGGGTCTTCTACGAGCAGTACTTC.

Many counts were recorded for this clonotype. The rearrangement uses TRBV7-9 and TRBJ2-2; weak D call: TRBD2 (5 bases). V shed 5 bases and J shed 0 bases, with 16 bases lying between them. Germline-derived CDR1 and CDR2 are SEHNR and FQNEAQ (reference sequence). There are 17 residues in the CDR3. The CDR3: CASSPIASGTNTGELFF. Here the CDR3 DNA reads TGTGCCAGCAGCCCGATTGCCAGCGGAACGAACACCGGGGAGCTGTTTTTT.

This clonotype was detected many times. The rearrangement joins TRBV11-2 to TRBJ2-3; D might be TRBD1 or TRBD2, each matching 6 bases. The length of the CDR3 is 18 residues. Germline V lookup: CDR1 SGHAT, CDR2 FQNNGV. Trimming removed 0 bases at V and 0 bases at J, with 16 bases between. The CDR3 spells CASSLDWGLAPSTDTQYF. The CDR3 nucleotides are TGTGCCAGCAGCTTAGACTGGGGGCTAGCGCCTAGCACAGATACGCAGTATTTT.

This chain uses TRBV28 with TRBJ1-1; TRBD1 matches at 7 bases. This CDR3 spans 14 amino acids. The V and J ends lost 4 bases and 4 bases, in that order; junction bases with no gene match: 6. Per germline, CDR1 MDHEN and CDR2 SYDVKM. The CDR3 nucleotides are TGTGCCAGCAGTTACAGGGGCGGGCTCACTGAAGCTTTCTTT. As protein: CASSYRGGLTEAFF.

With respect to this clonotype: A much larger clone sits a single nucleotide away, making a read error possible. The rearrangement joins TRBV7-9 to TRBJ2-1; TRBD2 agrees at 8 bases. The V gene's germline CDR1 is SEHNR and CDR2 FQNEAQ (reference sequence). The CDR3 sequence is 15 residues long. For the CDR3, the DNA is TGTGCCAGCAGAGAAGCTAGCGGGCCCTACAATGAGCGGTTCTTC. Translation: CASREASGPYNERFF.

This clonotype was detected ten times or more. The V call is TRBV12-3 or TRBV12-4, the J call TRBJ1-1; D unresolved. This CDR3 has 11 residues. Trimming left V 6 bases short and J 4 bases short, with 6 bases between. The CDR3 DNA reads as TGTGCCAGCAGGTTTGGCACTGAAGCTTTCTTT. This encodes CASRFGTEAFF.

The sample holds many counts of this clonotype. The rearrangement uses TRBV6-6 and TRBJ2-3; D is unclear. The germline V gene has CDR1 MNHNY and CDR2 SVGAGI (reference sequence). The CDR3 runs 14 residues. Trimming pared 2 bases from V and 0 bases from J, leaving 6 bases between. CDR3 amino acids: CASSYGYSTDTQYF. In nucleotides, the CDR3 is TGTGCCAGCAGTTACGGCTACAGCACAGATACGCAGTATTTT.

In this sample, this clonotype turned up a few times. The chain combines TRBV13 with TRBJ2-1, with 9 bases lining up with TRBD2. The CDR3 covers 16 residues. Germline CDR1 PRHDT, CDR2 FYEKMQ (reference sequence). Trimming at V came to 1 base and at J to 8 bases, leaving 9 bases not matched to a gene. The chain's CDR3 is CASSLEGGRARDEQFF. The CDR3 DNA is TGTGCCAGCAGCTTAGAGGGCGGGAGGGCCCGAGATGAGCAGTTCTTC.

This clonotype was seen only once. One base away lies a much larger clone, so this may be a sequencing read error. The rearrangement joins TRBV28 to TRBJ2-3; D remains unclear. The CDR3 has 15 amino acids. From germline, CDR1 is MDHEN and CDR2 SYDVKM. Trimming took 3 bases from V and 4 from J, leaving 14 bases between them. CDR3 residues: CASSFELLVSDTQYF. The CDR3 DNA follows: TGTGCCAGCAGTTTCGAACTGTTAGTCTCAGATACGCAGTATTTT.

In its sample, this clonotype was seen many times. The chain has TRBV29-1 and TRBJ2-7, with a weak D call TRBD1 (6 bases). Germline V gene sequence: CDR1 SQVTM, CDR2 ANQGSEA. V lost 7 bases and J 0 bases, leaving 13 bases between the germline ends. There are 13 residues in the CDR3. CDR3 sequence (DNA): TGCAGCGGGACAGACCCCAACTCCTACGAGCAGTACTTC. This translates into CSGTDPNSYEQYF.

A note on this clonotype: This may arise from a read error, as a much more abundant clone is one base away. The V call is TRBV4-3, the J call TRBJ1-3; TRBD1 matches 8 bases. There are 15 residues in the CDR3. The germline V gene encodes CDR1 LGHNA and CDR2 YSLEER. CDR3 in amino acids: CAGSQGQGSGNTIYF. CDR3 in DNA: TGCGCCGGCAGCCAAGGACAGGGAAGTGGAAACACCATATATTTT.

This clonotype was detected many times. The chain combines TRBV30 with TRBJ2-7, with TRBD2 identical over 10 bases. CDR3 size: 15 residues. V shed 0 bases and J 5 bases; nucleotides not matched to a gene: 7. Germline V gene lookup returns CDR1 GTSNPN and CDR2 SVGIG (reference sequence). Written as DNA, the CDR3 is TGTGCCTGGAGTGTGGTGTCTAGCGGGAGCCACGAGCAGTACTTC. Translating it yields CAWSVVSSGSHEQYF.

The sample holds many counts of this clonotype. The chain combines TRBV28 with TRBJ1-1; perhaps TRBD1 as D (5 bases). The length of the CDR3 is 17 residues. CDR1 MDHEN and CDR2 SYDVKM come from the germline V gene. The germline V and J ends were trimmed by 5 bases and 0 bases, with 19 bases remaining between them. Here the CDR3 reads CASSLSGDGFMNTEAFF. The CDR3 bases are TGTGCCAGCAGTCTATCCGGGGACGGATTTATGAACACTGAAGCTTTCTTT.

Worth noting for this clonotype: At one end the junction does not follow the germline gene, possibly because of a read error. The chain is built from TRBV7-9 and TRBJ2-1, with 7 nucleotides matching TRBD2. This CDR3 spans 17 amino acids. Germline CDR1 reads SEHNR; CDR2 reads FQNEAQ (reference sequence). CDR3 amino acids: CASSLRGSGEIYNEQSF. Here the CDR3 DNA reads TGTGCCAGCAGCTTACGTGGCAGCGGGGAGATCTACAATGAGCAGTCCTTC.

V gene TRBV2 combines with J gene TRBJ2-7, with 9 bases fitting TRBD1. CDR1 and CDR2 (germline): SNHLY, FYNNEI. The CDR3 has 14 amino acids. The trim removed 2 bases at V and 5 bases at J, leaving 4 bases unmatched. The CDR3 is CASSERDRADEQYF. CDR3 DNA sequence: TGTGCCAGCAGTGAAAGGGACAGGGCCGACGAGCAGTACTTC.